A selection of T cell receptor beta chains follows, all from one sample in a study of T cell responses to AZD1222 COVID-19 vaccine. Clones were read by immunoSEQ multiplex PCR, and TCRdb kept only the in-frame ones, dropping some. The sample lists about 29,000 clones, 93% occurring once. The sequencing here drew on peripheral blood, taken on day 0 of AZD1222 vaccination. These receptors were collected from an adult in good health. CDR3s include the opening cysteine and the closing phenylalanine or tryptophan. A D gene is named only where the DNA matches it firmly. Clone sizes are given selectively: once, few, many, or a class where the clone is expanded.

TRBV6-5,NA,TRBJ1-1,NA,TGTGCCAGCAGCGGACACCGCATGAACACTGAAGCTTTCTTT,CASSGHRMNTEAFF
TRBV14,NA,TRBJ2-1,TRBD2,TGTGCCAGCAGCCAGCAGGCGGGAGTCTACAATGAGCAGTTCTTC,CASSQQAGVYNEQFF
TRBV5-1,NA,TRBJ2-1,TRBD1,TGCGCCAGCAGTCTCGGGACAGGGGTCTTCAATGAGCAGTTCTTC,CASSLGTGVFNEQFF
TRBV11-2,NA,TRBJ2-2,TRBD2,TGTGCCAGCAGCCCAAAGGGCGGGGGGGCCACCGGGGAGCTGTTTTTT,CASSPKGGGATGELFF
TRBV7-8,NA,TRBJ2-5,NA,TGTGCCAGCAGCTACAACCCAGGGGGGAACCAAGAGACCCAGTACTTC,CASSYNPGGNQETQYF
TRBV29-1,NA,TRBJ1-1,TRBD1,TGCAGCGATCTGACAGGGTGCCCTTTGAACACTGAAGCTTTCTTT,CSDLTGCPLNTEAFF
TRBV13,NA,TRBJ1-3,NA,TGTGCCAGCAGCTTAGGAGGGGGTAGAAACACCATATATTTT,CASSLGGGRNTIYF
TRBV7-2,once,TRBJ1-3,NA,TGTGCCAGCAGCTTGGGACATGGAAACACCATATATTTT,CASSLGHGNTIYF
TRBV29-1,NA,TRBJ1-1,NA,TGCAGCGTTGAAATCATGAACACTGAAGCTTTCTTT,CSVEIMNTEAFF
TRBV5-1,NA,TRBJ1-1,NA,TGCGCCAGCAGCTTGGCAGGCACGACGCTTAACACTGAAGCTTTCTTT,CASSLAGTTLNTEAFF
TRBV5-1,NA,TRBJ2-1,TRBD2,TGCGCCAGCAGCTTGGCAGCGGGATTCTACAATGAGCAGTTCTTC,CASSLAAGFYNEQFF
TRBV5-8,NA,TRBJ1-2,NA,TGTGCCAGCAGCGCCGGGACGAACTATGGCTACACCTTC,CASSAGTNYGYTF
TRBV6-4,NA,TRBJ2-2,NA,TGTGCCAGCAGTGACGGGGCTAGCACCGGGGAGCTGTTTTTT,CASSDGASTGELFF
TRBV6-5,NA,TRBJ1-5,TRBD1,TGTGCCAGCAGTTACGGAACAGGGGGCAGCAATCAGCCCCAGCATTTT,CASSYGTGGSNQPQHF
TRBV19,NA,TRBJ2-1,NA,TGTGCCAGTAGTAGGACTTACCCCCCCAATGAGCAGTTCTTC,CASSRTYPPNEQFF
TRBV29-1,NA,TRBJ1-1,NA,TGCAGCTCCAAAAGTCTCGGGGGGAACACTGAAGCTTTCTTT,CSSKSLGGNTEAFF
TRBV19,NA,TRBJ1-2,NA,TGTGCCAGCCAGAGAGAGGGCACGGGCTACACCTTC,CASQREGTGYTF
TRBV15,NA,TRBJ2-3,NA,TGTGCCACCAGCAGAGATCCAGGAGGAGATACGCAGTATTTT,CATSRDPGGDTQYF
TRBV11-3,NA,TRBJ2-2,TRBD2,TGTGCCAGCAGCCTATATTGGCGGGGGGCGTTACTGTTTTTT,CASSLYWRGALLFF
TRBV25-1,NA,TRBJ1-6,NA,TGTGCCAGCGGAGAGACCGGTTATAATTCACCCCTCCACTTT,CASGETGYNSPLHF
TRBV6-4,NA,TRBJ1-1,NA,TGTGCCAGCAGTGACTCGATAAGCGGGCGTAACACTGAAGCTTTCTTT,CASSDSISGRNTEAFF
TRBV6-2/TRBV6-3,NA,TRBJ1-1,NA,TGTGCCAGCAGTAGGCACAGGGAGGGCACTGAAGCTTTCTTT,CASSRHREGTEAFF
TRBV11-2,NA,TRBJ1-4,NA,TGTGCCAGCAGCCCCAGACAGATTTCAACTAATGAAAAACTGTTTTTT,CASSPRQISTNEKLFF
TRBV13,NA,TRBJ2-7,NA,TGTGCCAGCAGCTGGAGTTCTAACTACGAGCAGTACTTC,CASSWSSNYEQYF
TRBV3-1/TRBV3-2,NA,TRBJ2-1,NA,TGTGCCAGCAGCCGCCCGGCGGGTACGGGGCGAGATGAGCAGTTCTTC,CASSRPAGTGRDEQFF
TRBV3-1/TRBV3-2,NA,TRBJ1-2,NA,TGTGCCAGCAGCCGGGATAATGGCTACACCTTC,CASSRDNGYTF
TRBV23-1,NA,TRBJ2-7,NA,TGCGCCAGCAGTCGTACCGGGACACTGCCCTACGAGCAGTACTTC,CASSRTGTLPYEQYF
TRBV27,NA,TRBJ1-5,NA,TGTGCCAGCAGTTTTCAGGGGCACAGCAATCAGCCCCAGCATTTT,CASSFQGHSNQPQHF
TRBV5-1,NA,TRBJ1-2,TRBD1,TGCGCCAGCAGCTTGGGACAGGGTTTGCCACCTGGCTACACCTTC,CASSLGQGLPPGYTF
TRBV15,NA,TRBJ1-1,NA,TGTGCCACCAGCAGAGTACTGGGGACTGAAGCTTTCTTT,CATSRVLGTEAFF
TRBV9,NA,TRBJ2-3,NA,TGTGCCAGCACCGGGGGAAGCACAGATACGCAGTATTTT,CASTGGSTDTQYF
TRBV24-1,NA,TRBJ2-1,NA,TGTGCCACCAGTGAATCCAATGAGCAGTTCTTC,CATSESNEQFF